The 6 T cell receptor beta chains reported below all come from one sample, sequenced in a study of shared clonotypes between healthy human individuals. CD45RO-negative, CCR7-selected cells formed the naive CD8 fraction, which excluded terminally differentiated effector memory CD45RA+ cells. TCRdb's copy holds only in-frame clones and misses some; the assay was immunoSEQ multiplex PCR. The repertoire holds 2 million or so clones, with over 85% as singletons. Specimen: naive CD8+ T cells sorted from blood. The receptors come from a young man in good health.

The chain has TRBV12-5 and TRBJ2-3; 8 bases fit TRBD2. Losses at the gene ends were 5 bases for V and 4 bases for J; bases not matched to a gene: 8. The CDR3 extends over 15 amino acids. CDR1 is LGHNT and CDR2 is FRNRAP in the germline V gene. The CDR3 reads CASGPSGRGPDTQYF. In DNA form, the CDR3 reads TGTGCTAGTGGTCCCAGCGGGAGAGGACCAGATACGCAGTATTTT.

V usage is TRBV9 and J usage is TRBJ2-1, with 7 bases that match TRBD2. With V trimmed by 0 bases and J by 8 bases, 5 bases remained unmatched. Germline V gene lookup returns CDR1 SGDLS and CDR2 YYNGEE. The CDR3 is 14 residues long. In nucleotides, the CDR3 is TGTGCCAGCAGCGTAGTGCCGGGGGGTCATGAGCAGTTCTTC. This gives the protein CASSVVPGGHEQFF.

CDR3 protein: CASIRAGTYEQYF. DNA for the CDR3: TGTGCCAGCATCAGGGCTGGAACCTACGAGCAGTACTTC. The chain joins TRBV28 to TRBJ2-7; D perhaps matches TRBD1 (5 bases). Germline V gene sequence: CDR1 MDHEN, CDR2 SYDVKM. V was trimmed by 7 bases and J by 2 bases, leaving 12 bases between them. The length of the CDR3 is 13 residues.

V usage is TRBV5-6 and J usage is TRBJ2-1, with D unclear. The V gene's germline CDR1 is SGHDT and CDR2 YYEEEE. The CDR3 has 14 residues. The V end lost 2 bases, the J end lost 6 bases, and 12 bases lay between the germline ends. The CDR3 nucleotides are TGTGCCAGCAGCTTAAATTGGGTAAGCAATGAGCAGTTCTTC. It specifies CASSLNWVSNEQFF.

The CDR3, as DNA: TGCGCCAGCAGCCAAGATCGAGACGGCTACGAGCAGTACTTC. It yields the protein CASSQDRDGYEQYF. The gene calls are TRBV4-3 and TRBJ2-7; D not resolved. Trimming stripped 0 bases from V and 3 bases from J, with 9 bases between. CDR1 and CDR2 (germline): LGHNA, YSLEER. The CDR3 is 14 residues long.

The chain combines TRBV4-1 with TRBJ1-5; 8 bases fit TRBD1. Germline CDR1 MGHRA, CDR2 YSYEKL. V was pared by 4 bases and J by 6 bases, with 5 bases of the junction left unmatched. This CDR3 comprises 14 residues. The CDR3 spells CASSPTGAGQPQHF. CDR3 in DNA: TGCGCCAGCAGCCCGACAGGGGCCGGTCAGCCCCAGCATTTT.